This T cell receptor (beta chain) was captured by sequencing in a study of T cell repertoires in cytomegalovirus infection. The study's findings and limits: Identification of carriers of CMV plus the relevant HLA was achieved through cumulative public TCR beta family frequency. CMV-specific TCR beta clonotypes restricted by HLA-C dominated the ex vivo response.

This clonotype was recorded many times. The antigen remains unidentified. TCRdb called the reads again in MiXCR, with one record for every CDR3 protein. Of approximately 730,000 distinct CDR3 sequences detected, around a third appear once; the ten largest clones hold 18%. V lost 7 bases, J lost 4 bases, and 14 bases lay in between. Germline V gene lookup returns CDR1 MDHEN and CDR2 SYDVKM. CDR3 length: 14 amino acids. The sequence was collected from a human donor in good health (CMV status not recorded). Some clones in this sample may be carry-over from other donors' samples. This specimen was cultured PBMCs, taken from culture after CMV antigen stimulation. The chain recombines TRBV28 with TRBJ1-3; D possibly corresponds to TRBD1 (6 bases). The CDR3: CASTPGTYGNTIYF. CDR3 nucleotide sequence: TGTGCCAGCACCCCCGGGACATACGGAAACACCATATATTTT.